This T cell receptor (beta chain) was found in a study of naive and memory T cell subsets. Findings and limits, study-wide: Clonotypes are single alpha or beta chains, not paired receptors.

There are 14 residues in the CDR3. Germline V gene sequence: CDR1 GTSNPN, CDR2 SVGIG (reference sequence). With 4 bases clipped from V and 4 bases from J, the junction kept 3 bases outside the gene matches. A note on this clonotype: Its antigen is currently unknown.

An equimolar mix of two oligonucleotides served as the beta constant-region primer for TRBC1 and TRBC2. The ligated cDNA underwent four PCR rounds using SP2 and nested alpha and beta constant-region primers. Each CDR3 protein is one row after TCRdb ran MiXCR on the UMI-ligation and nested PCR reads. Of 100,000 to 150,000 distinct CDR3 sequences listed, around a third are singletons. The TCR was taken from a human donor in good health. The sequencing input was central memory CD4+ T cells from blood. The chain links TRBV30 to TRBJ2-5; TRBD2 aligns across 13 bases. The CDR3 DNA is TGTGCCTGGAAGGGACTAGCGGGACCAGAGACCCAGTACTTC. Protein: CAWKGLAGPETQYF.